This T cell receptor beta chain was sequenced in a study of cytomegalovirus exposure and HLA in healthy donors. Details on this clone: At the DNA level, this CDR3 is encoded by other sequences in the same sample as well.

Use of 60 Vbeta and 13 Jbeta primers characterized the PCR. Generated by immunoSEQ multiplex PCR, the TCRdb table keeps only in-frame clones and is missing some. Of fewer than 250,000 clones listed, more than 65% were seen once; the top ten hold 1.8%. This sequence originates from a woman aged 25 to 39 in good health and CMV-seronegative. Sequenced material: PBMCs.

The CDR3: CASRPSGTNLNTDTQYF. The CDR3 DNA reads as TGCGCCAGCCGCCCCTCCGGGACTAACCTAAACACAGATACGCAGTATTTT. The chain employs TRBV5-1 and TRBJ2-3, with 7 bases lining up with TRBD2. In germline, CDR1 is SGHRS, CDR2 YFSETQ. The CDR3 is made up of 17 amino acids. Trimming took 7 bases from V and 2 from J; bases not matched to a gene: 16.